Shown below are 25 T cell receptor beta chains from a single sample sequenced in a study of blood T cell repertoires in COVID-19. Produced via immunoSEQ multiplex PCR; TCRdb's table is partial and in-frame only. The table has 130,000 to 150,000 clones, about 80% seen once. Sequences were obtained from peripheral blood. These receptors were obtained from a human donor in a cohort sampled during active COVID-19.

The V and J genes are TRBV6-1 and TRBJ1-2; maybe TRBD1 (5 bases). V gave up 1 base and J gave up 0 bases, with 6 bases separating them. In germline, CDR1 is MNHNS, CDR2 SASEGT. The CDR3 totals 14 residues. CDR3: CASSEEGPNYGYTF. CDR3 nucleotides: TGTGCCAGCAGTGAAGAGGGGCCTAACTATGGCTACACCTTC.

V and J are TRBV4-2 and TRBJ2-4; D might be TRBD2 (5 bases). The CDR3 length is 14 residues. The germline V gene encodes CDR1 LGHNA and CDR2 YNFKEQ. V lost 4 bases to trimming and J lost 2 bases, with 9 bases between them. The CDR3 sequence is CASSPGNSKNIQYF. The CDR3 DNA reads TGTGCCAGCAGCCCCGGGAATTCCAAAAACATTCAGTACTTC.

V is TRBV5-1 and J is TRBJ1-2; D remains unclear. The germline V and J ends were trimmed by 3 bases and 4 bases, with 13 bases remaining between them. Germline CDR1 SGHRS, CDR2 YFSETQ. This CDR3 region has 14 residues. The CDR3 here is CASSSLTPAYGYTF. Written as DNA, the CDR3 is TGCGCCAGCAGCTCCCTGACACCTGCCTATGGCTACACCTTC. The full variable domain, completed using reference TRBV5-1 and TRBJ1-2, is KAGVTQTPRYLIKTRGQQVTLSCSPISGHRSVSWYQQTPGQGLQFLFEYFSETQRNKGNFPGRFSGRQFSNSRSEMNVSTLELGDSALYLCASSSLTPAYGYTFGSGTRLTVV.

The V and J genes are TRBV18 and TRBJ1-2; TRBD1 agrees at 7 bases. The V segment lost 6 bases and the J segment 0 bases; nucleotides outside the gene matches: 7. The germline V gene has CDR1 KGHSH and CDR2 LQKENI. There are 15 residues in the CDR3. In DNA form, the CDR3 reads TGTGCCAGCTCGGGGTCGGGGACAGCTAACTATGGCTACACCTTC. Its protein product is CASSGSGTANYGYTF.

The J gene is TRBJ2-1, the V gene TRBV11-3; TRBD1 aligns across 11 bases. CDR1 and CDR2 (germline): SGHNT, YENEEA. The CDR3 is made up of 15 amino acids. The V and J ends lost 4 bases and 4 bases, in that order; junction bases with no gene match: 3. The CDR3 DNA is TGTGCCAGCAGCTCGGGACAGGGGGATTACAATGAGCAGTTCTTC. Translated: CASSSGQGDYNEQFF.

The rearrangement joins TRBV25-1 to TRBJ2-1; tentatively, D is TRBD1 (6 bases). In germline, CDR1 is MGHDK, CDR2 SYGVNS. Trimming shortened V by 4 bases and J by 2 bases, and 12 bases separated the two germline ends. This CDR3 has 15 residues. The CDR3 DNA reads as TGTGCCAGCAGTGGGACAGAAAGTACCTACAATGAGCAGTTCTTC. Translation gives CASSGTESTYNEQFF.

The rearrangement links TRBV18 to TRBJ2-1; TRBD2 agrees at 8 bases. The CDR3 spans 16 residues. J was trimmed by 9 bases and V by 2 bases; bases with no gene match: 12. Germline V gene sequence: CDR1 KGHSH, CDR2 LQKENI. CDR3: CASSPGTGGPGVEQFF. The CDR3 nucleotides are TGTGCCAGCTCACCAGGAACGGGGGGGCCAGGTGTTGAGCAGTTCTTC. Filled out from reference TRBV18 and TRBJ2-1, the complete variable domain reads NAGVMQNPRHLVRRRGQEARLRCSPMKGHSHVYWYRQLPEEGLKFMVYLQKENIIDESGMPKERFSAEFPKEGPSILRIQQVVRGDSAAYFCASSPGTGGPGVEQFFGPGTRLTVL.

Concerning this clone itself: Other DNA sequences within the sample encode an identical CDR3. J is TRBJ2-3 and V is TRBV4-1, with 7 bases aligning to TRBD2. Germline V gene data show CDR1 as MGHRA and CDR2 as YSYEKL. This CDR3 contains 15 residues. Losses at the gene ends were 1 base for V and 0 bases for J; bases not matched to a gene: 1. CDR3 nucleotides: TGCGCCAGCAGCCAAGCGGGGGGTAGCACAGATACGCAGTATTTT. Encoded protein: CASSQAGGSTDTQYF.

This clone showed up just a few times. This chain connects TRBV5-8 to TRBJ2-1; tentative D call: TRBD2 (6 bases). The germline gives CDR1 SGHTS, CDR2 YDEGEE. This CDR3 is 17 amino acids long. Deletions cut 1 base from V and 0 bases from J, with 14 bases between. The CDR3 nucleotides are TGTGCCAGCAGCTTGTTTTACGTGACTAGCTCCTACAATGAGCAGTTCTTC. Translation: CASSLFYVTSSYNEQFF.

CDR3 loop: CAINTDRDQPQHF. Written as DNA, the CDR3 is TGTGCCATCAACACGGACAGGGACCAGCCCCAGCATTTT. V usage is TRBV10-3 and J usage is TRBJ1-5, with 8 positions matching TRBD1. The CDR3 runs to 13 residues. V gave up 7 bases and J gave up 7 bases; unmatched junction bases: 6. CDR1 is ENHRY, CDR2 SYGVKD, per germline.

This rearrangement joins TRBV5-1 to TRBJ1-1; D gene unclear. Per germline, CDR1 SGHRS and CDR2 YFSETQ. V lost 4 bases, J lost 6 bases, and 10 bases lay in between. The CDR3 length is 12 residues. CDR3 loop: CASSDTGAEAFF. The CDR3, as DNA: TGCGCCAGCAGCGACACGGGAGCTGAAGCTTTCTTT.

This rearrangement joins TRBV5-4 to TRBJ2-2; possibly TRBD2 for D (6 bases). CDR3 length: 16 residues. Germline lookup yields CDR1 SGHNT and CDR2 YYREEE (reference sequence). V lost 2 bases to trimming and J lost 3 bases, with 14 bases between them. This CDR3 reads CASSFASATDTGELFF. CDR3 DNA: TGTGCCAGCAGCTTCGCTAGCGCGACGGACACCGGGGAGCTGTTTTTT. Full variable domain (missing parts from reference TRBV5-4 and TRBJ2-2): ETGVTQSPTHLIKTRGQQVTLRCSSQSGHNTVSWYQQALGQGPQFIFQYYREEENGRGNFPPRFSGLQFPNYSSELNVNALELDDSALYLCASSFASATDTGELFFGEGSRLTVL.

This rearrangement joins TRBV24-1 to TRBJ2-1; 8 nucleotides line up with TRBD1. Germline V lookup: CDR1 KGHDR, CDR2 SFDVKD. The V gene end was trimmed by 3 bases and the J gene end by 9 bases; junction bases not matched to a gene: 6. This CDR3 has 14 residues. The CDR3 bases are TGTGCCACCAGTGATATTGGACAGGGCGGTGAGCAGTTCTTC. Its translation is CATSDIGQGGEQFF.

The chain has TRBV6-5 and TRBJ1-1; 8 bases map to TRBD1. The germline V gene encodes CDR1 MNHEY and CDR2 SVGAGI. The CDR3 extends over 15 amino acids. The V segment lost 4 bases and the J segment 2 bases; nucleotides outside the gene matches: 6. Here the CDR3 reads CASSFGTGINTEAFF. The CDR3 DNA reads as TGTGCCAGCAGTTTCGGGACAGGCATTAACACTGAAGCTTTCTTT.

The V and J genes are TRBV7-2 and TRBJ2-1; 10 bases are a match to TRBD2. The junction had 5 bases not matched to a gene; V was cut back by 5 bases and J by 10 bases. This CDR3 region has 13 residues. Germline values: CDR1 SGHTA, CDR2 FQGNSA. Here the CDR3 DNA reads TGTGCCAGCAGCCCTGAGCGGGAGGGGGAGCAGTTCTTC. It is translated as CASSPEREGEQFF.

The J gene is TRBJ2-2, the V gene TRBV9; 7 bases fit TRBD2. From germline, CDR1 is SGDLS and CDR2 YYNGEE. V trimming: 0 bases; J trimming: 6 bases; junction bases outside the gene matches: 5. This CDR3 has 15 residues. Written as DNA, the CDR3 is TGTGCCAGCAGCGTAGTAGCTAGCGGAGCCGGGGAGCTGTTTTTT. Translating gives CASSVVASGAGELFF.

The rearrangement uses TRBV5-1 and TRBJ1-1; 7 bases agree with TRBD1. CDR1 is SGHRS and CDR2 is YFSETQ in the germline V gene. The CDR3 length is 14 residues. V lost 3 bases, J lost 1 base, and 3 bases stayed unmatched. The CDR3 sequence: CASSSGQRNTEAFF. The CDR3 nucleotides are TGCGCCAGCAGCTCGGGACAGCGGAACACTGAAGCTTTCTTT.

The V call is TRBV2, the J call TRBJ1-5; D is possibly TRBD1 (5 bases). Germline V gene sequence: CDR1 SNHLY, CDR2 FYNNEI. The CDR3 covers 15 residues. V was cut by 5 bases and J by 3 bases, with 14 bases left in between. Here the CDR3 DNA reads TGTGCCAGCAGTCCCGCGGGGGATGACAATCAGCCCCAGCATTTT. Amino acids: CASSPAGDDNQPQHF.

This clone was found many times. The genes are TRBV7-5 and TRBJ2-7; no DNA check was done on the table's D call, TRBD1. TRBV7-5 is noted as a pseudogene. The CDR3 extends over 15 amino acids. The chain's CDR3 is CARSLVRQGGYEQYV. The CDR3 DNA reads TGTGCCAGAAGCTTAGTCCGACAGGGAGGCTACGAGCAGTACGTC.

This clone appeared a single time. V gene TRBV25-1 combines with J gene TRBJ1-2, with TRBD1 as a possible D gene (5 bases). The V and J ends lost 2 bases and 4 bases respectively, with 8 bases between them. This CDR3 has 13 amino acids. Germline CDR1 reads MGHDK; CDR2 reads SYGVNS. The CDR3 DNA is TGTGCCAGCAGTGAACAGGGCTCCTATGGCTACACCTTC. The encoded protein is CASSEQGSYGYTF.

This chain links TRBV21-1 with TRBJ2-3; the D segment call TRBD2 is taken from the table without a DNA check. TRBV21-1 is marked as a pseudogene. The CDR3 has 10 amino acids. The CDR3 sequence is CASSNPRKYF. CDR3 nucleotides: TGTGCCAGCAGCAATCCTAGGAAGTATTTT.

The V and J genes are TRBV28 and TRBJ1-2; 7 bases fit TRBD1. The CDR3 has 14 residues. V dropped 5 bases and J dropped 8; count of bases not matched to a gene: 11. Looked up from germline, CDR1 is MDHEN and CDR2 is SYDVKM. The CDR3 DNA follows: TGTGCCAGCAGTCTGATAGTAGGGGGCAACGGCTACACCTTC. Translated: CASSLIVGGNGYTF.

The genes are TRBV27 and TRBJ1-2; D is perhaps TRBD1 (6 bases). This CDR3 has 15 residues. In germline, CDR1 is MNHEY, CDR2 SMNVEV (reference sequence). The V end was cut by 6 bases, the J end by 6 bases, with 20 bases between. CDR3 loop: CASSLDGRGGNGYTF. As DNA, the CDR3 is TGTGCCAGCAGCTTAGATGGGAGAGGGGGAAATGGCTACACCTTC.

This chain links TRBV10-3 with TRBJ2-4; D perhaps matches TRBD2 (6 bases). This CDR3 has 14 amino acids. Deletions cut 5 bases from V and 8 bases from J, with 16 bases between. From germline, CDR1 is ENHRY and CDR2 SYGVKD. CDR3 amino acids: CAISSPGLRDIQYF. The CDR3 nucleotides are TGTGCCATCAGTTCTCCGGGACTCAGAGACATTCAGTACTTC.

J is TRBJ2-1 and V is TRBV7-9, with 9 bases fitting TRBD2. The CDR3 is 15 amino acids. Unmatched junction bases numbered 4, after V lost 4 bases and J lost 3 bases. Germline CDR1 reads SEHNR; CDR2 reads FQNEAQ (reference sequence). In DNA, the CDR3 is TGTGCCAGCAGCTCGGGACTAGCCGACTACAATGAGCAGTTCTTC. This encodes CASSSGLADYNEQFF. Based on the CDR3 plus reference TRBV7-9 and TRBJ2-1, the full variable domain is DTGVSQNPRHKITKRGQNVTFRCDPISEHNRLYWYRQTLGQGPEFLTYFQNEAQLEKSRLLSDRFSAERPKGSFSTLEIQRTEQGDSAMYLCASSSGLADYNEQFFGPGTRLTVL.